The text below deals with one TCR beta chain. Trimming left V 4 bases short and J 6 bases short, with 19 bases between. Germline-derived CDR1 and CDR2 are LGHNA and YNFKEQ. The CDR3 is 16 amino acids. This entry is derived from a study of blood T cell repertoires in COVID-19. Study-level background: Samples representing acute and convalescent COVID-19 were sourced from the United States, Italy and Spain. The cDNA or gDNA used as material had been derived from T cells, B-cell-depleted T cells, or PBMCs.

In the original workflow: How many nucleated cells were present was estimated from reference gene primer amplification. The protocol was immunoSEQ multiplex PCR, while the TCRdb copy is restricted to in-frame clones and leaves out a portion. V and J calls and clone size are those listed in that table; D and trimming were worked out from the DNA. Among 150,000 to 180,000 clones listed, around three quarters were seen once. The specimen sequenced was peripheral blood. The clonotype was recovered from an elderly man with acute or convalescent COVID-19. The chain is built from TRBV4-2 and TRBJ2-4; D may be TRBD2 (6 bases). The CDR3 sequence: CASSLVGGLGVNIQYF. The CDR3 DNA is TGTGCCAGCAGCCTCGTCGGGGGACTCGGGGTAAACATTCAGTACTTC.